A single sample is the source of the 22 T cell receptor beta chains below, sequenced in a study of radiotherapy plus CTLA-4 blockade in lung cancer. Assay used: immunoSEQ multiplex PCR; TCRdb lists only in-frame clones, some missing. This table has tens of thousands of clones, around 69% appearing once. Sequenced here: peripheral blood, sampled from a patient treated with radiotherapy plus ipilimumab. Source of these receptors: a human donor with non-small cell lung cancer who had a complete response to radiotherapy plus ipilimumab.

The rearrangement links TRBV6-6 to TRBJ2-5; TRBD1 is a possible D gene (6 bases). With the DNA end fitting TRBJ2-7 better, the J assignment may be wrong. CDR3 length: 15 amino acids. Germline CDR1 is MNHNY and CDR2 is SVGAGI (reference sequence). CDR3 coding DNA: TGTGCCAGCAGTACCTTCTCCGGGACACCTTACGAGCAGTACTTC. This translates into CASSTFSGTPYEQYF.

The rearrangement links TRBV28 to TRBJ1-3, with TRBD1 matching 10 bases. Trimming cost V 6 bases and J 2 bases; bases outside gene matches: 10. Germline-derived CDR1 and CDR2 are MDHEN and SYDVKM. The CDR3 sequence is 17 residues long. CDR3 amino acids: CASRTTGGLQAGNTIYF. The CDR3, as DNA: TGTGCCAGCAGGACGACAGGGGGCCTCCAAGCTGGAAACACCATATATTTT.

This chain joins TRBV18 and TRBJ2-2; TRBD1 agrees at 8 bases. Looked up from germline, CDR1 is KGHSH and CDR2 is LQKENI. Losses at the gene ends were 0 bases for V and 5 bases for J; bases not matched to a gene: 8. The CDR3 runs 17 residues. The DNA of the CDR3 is TGTGCCAGCTCACCACCAACAGGGGGATATGTTACCGGGGAGCTGTTTTTT. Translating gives CASSPPTGGYVTGELFF.

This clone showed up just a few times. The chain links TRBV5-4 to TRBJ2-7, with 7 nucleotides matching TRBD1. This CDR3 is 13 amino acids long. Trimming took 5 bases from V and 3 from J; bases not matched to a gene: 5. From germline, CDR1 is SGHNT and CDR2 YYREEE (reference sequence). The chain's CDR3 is CASSSGTDYEQYF. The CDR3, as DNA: TGTGCCAGCAGTTCCGGGACAGACTACGAGCAGTACTTC.

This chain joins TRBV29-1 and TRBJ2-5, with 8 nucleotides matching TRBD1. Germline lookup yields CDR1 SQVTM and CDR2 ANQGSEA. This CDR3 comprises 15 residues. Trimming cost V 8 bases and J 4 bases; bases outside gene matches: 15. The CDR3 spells CSHSPWTGNLETQYF. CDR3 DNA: TGCAGCCACTCCCCGTGGACAGGGAATCTAGAGACCCAGTACTTC.

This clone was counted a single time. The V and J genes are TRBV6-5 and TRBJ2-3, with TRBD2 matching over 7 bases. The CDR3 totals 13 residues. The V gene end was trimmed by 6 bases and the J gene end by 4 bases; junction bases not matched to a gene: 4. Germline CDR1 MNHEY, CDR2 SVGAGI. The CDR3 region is CASRPGGSDTQYF. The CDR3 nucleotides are TGTGCCAGCAGGCCGGGAGGTTCAGATACGCAGTATTTT.

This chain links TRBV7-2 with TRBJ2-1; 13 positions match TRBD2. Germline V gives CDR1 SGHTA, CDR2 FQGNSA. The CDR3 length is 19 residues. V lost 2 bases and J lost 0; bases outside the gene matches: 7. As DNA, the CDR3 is TGTGCCAGCAGCTTATCCTGGACTAGCGGGAGAGTCTCCTACAATGAGCAGTTCTTC. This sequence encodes CASSLSWTSGRVSYNEQFF.

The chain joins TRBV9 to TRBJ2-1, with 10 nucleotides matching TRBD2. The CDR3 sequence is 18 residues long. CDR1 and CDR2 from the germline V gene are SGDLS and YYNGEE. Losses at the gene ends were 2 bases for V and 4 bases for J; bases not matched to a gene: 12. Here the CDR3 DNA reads TGTGCCAGCAGCGTGAGGCTAGCGGGGGCCGTAAAATACAATGAGCAGTTCTTC. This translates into CASSVRLAGAVKYNEQFF.

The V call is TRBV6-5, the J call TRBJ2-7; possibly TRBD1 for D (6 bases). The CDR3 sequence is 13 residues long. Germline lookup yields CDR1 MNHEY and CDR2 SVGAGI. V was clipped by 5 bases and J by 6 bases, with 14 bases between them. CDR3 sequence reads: CASSPGPQGEQYF. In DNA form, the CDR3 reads TGTGCCAGCAGTCCGGGACCACAGGGCGAGCAGTACTTC.

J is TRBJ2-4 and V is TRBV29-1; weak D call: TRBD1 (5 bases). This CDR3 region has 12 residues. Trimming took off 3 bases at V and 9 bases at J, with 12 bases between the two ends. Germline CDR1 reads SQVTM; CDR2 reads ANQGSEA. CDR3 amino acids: CSVEVAGPIQYF. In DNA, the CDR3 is TGCAGCGTTGAGGTGGCAGGGCCCATTCAGTACTTC.

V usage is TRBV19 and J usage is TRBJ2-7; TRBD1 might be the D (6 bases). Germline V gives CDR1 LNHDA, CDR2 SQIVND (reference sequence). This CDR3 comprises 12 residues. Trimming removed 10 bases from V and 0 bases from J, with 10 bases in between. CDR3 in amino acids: CATGQTSYEQYF. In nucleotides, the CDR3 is TGTGCCACCGGACAGACCTCCTACGAGCAGTACTTC.

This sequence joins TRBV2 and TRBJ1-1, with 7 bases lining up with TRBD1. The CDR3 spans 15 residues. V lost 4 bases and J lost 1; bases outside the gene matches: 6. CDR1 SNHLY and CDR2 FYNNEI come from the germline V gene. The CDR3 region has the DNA TGTGCCAGCAGTGGTCGGACAGGTCAGAACACTGAAGCTTTCTTT. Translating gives CASSGRTGQNTEAFF.

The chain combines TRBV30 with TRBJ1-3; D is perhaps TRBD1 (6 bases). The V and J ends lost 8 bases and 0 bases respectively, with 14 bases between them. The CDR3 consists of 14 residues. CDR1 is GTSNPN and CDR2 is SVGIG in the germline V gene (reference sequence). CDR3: CATNTGFSGNTIYF. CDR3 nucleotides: TGTGCCACGAACACAGGGTTCTCTGGAAACACCATATATTTT. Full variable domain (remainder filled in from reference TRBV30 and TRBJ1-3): SQTIHQWPATLVQPVGSPLSLECTVEGTSNPNLYWYRQAAGRGLQLLFYSVGIGQISSEVPQNLSASRPQDRQFILSSKKLLLSDSGFYLCATNTGFSGNTIYFGEGSWLTVV.

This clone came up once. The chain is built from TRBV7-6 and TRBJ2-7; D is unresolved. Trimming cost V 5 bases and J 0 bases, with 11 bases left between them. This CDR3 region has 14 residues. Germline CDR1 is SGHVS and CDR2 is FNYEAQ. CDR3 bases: TGTGCCAGCAGCGGTCTCCGGAGCTCCTACGAGCAGTACTTC. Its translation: CASSGLRSSYEQYF.

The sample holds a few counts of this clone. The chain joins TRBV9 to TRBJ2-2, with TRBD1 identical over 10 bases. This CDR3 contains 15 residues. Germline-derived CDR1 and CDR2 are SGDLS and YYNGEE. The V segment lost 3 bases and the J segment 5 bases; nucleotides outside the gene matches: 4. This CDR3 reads CASSGRQGATGELFF. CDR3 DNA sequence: TGTGCCAGCAGCGGAAGACAGGGGGCTACCGGGGAGCTGTTTTTT. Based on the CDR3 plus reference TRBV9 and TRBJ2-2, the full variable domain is DSGVTQTPKHLITATGQRVTLRCSPRSGDLSVYWYQQSLDQGLQFLIQYYNGEERAKGNILERFSAQQFPDLHSELNLSSLELGDSALYFCASSGRQGATGELFFGEGSRLTVL.

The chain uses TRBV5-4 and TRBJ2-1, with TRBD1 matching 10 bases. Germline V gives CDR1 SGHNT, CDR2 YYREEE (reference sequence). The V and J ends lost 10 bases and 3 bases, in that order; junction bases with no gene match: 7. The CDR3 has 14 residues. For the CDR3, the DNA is TGTGCCGTTAGGGGGACAGGGGACTACAATGAGCAGTTCTTC. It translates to CAVRGTGDYNEQFF.

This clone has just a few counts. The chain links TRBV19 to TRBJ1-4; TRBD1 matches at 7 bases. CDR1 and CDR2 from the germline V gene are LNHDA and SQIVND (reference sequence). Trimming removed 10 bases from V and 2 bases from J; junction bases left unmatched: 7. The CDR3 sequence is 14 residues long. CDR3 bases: TGTGCCACCCAACAGACAGGGACTAATGAAAAACTGTTTTTT. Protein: CATQQTGTNEKLFF.

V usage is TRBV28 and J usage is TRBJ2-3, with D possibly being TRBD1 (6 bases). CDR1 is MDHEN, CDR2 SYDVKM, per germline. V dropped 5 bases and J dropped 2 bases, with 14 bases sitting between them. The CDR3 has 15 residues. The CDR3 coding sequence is TGTGCCAGCAGTACACAGGGTAGACTCACAGATACGCAGTATTTT. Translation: CASSTQGRLTDTQYF.

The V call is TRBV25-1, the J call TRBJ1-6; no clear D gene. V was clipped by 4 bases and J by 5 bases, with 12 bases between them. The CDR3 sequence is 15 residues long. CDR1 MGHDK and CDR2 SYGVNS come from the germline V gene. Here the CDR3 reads CASSGRVFHNSPLHF. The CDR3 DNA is TGTGCCAGCAGTGGACGGGTCTTCCATAATTCACCCCTCCACTTT.

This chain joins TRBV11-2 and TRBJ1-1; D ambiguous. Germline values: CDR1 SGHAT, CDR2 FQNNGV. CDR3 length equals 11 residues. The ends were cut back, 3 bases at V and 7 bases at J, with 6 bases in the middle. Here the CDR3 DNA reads TGTGCCAGCAGCTTTAGAGTTGAAGCTTTCTTT. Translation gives CASSFRVEAFF. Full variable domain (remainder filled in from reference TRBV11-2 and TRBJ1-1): EAGVAQSPRYKIIEKRQSVAFWCNPISGHATLYWYQQILGQGPKLLIQFQNNGVVDDSQLPKDRFSAERLKGVDSTLKIQPAKLEDSAVYLCASSFRVEAFFGQGTRLTVV.

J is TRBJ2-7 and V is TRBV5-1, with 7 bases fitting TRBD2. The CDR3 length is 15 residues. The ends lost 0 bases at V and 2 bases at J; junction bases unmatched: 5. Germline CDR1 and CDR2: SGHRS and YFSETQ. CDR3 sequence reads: CASSLALAETYEQYF. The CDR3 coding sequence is TGCGCCAGCAGCTTGGCTCTAGCGGAGACCTACGAGCAGTACTTC.

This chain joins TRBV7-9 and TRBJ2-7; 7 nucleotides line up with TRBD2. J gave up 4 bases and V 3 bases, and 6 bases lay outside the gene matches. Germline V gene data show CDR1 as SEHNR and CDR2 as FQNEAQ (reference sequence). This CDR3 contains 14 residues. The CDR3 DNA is TGTGCCAGCAGCTTTGGCGGGAGACAGTACGAGCAGTACTTC. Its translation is CASSFGGRQYEQYF.